This T cell receptor (beta chain) is from a study of a mutant IDH1 vaccine in newly diagnosed glioma. Study-wide background: The vaccination schedule gave patients eight doses in weeks 1, 3, 5, 7, 11, 15, 19 and 23. Patients got their first vaccination 4-6 weeks after radiotherapy alone, or with temozolomide cycles. Patients' prior therapy spanned radiotherapy, temozolomide, or both; most underwent both.

Time point described: week 11, during vaccination. Vaccination used 300 ug of mutant IDH1 20-mer peptide per dose, with topical imiquimod. In regard to this clone: Antigen specificity is unknown.

Some clones are missing from TCRdb's copy, which holds only in-frame ones; the method was immunoSEQ multiplex PCR. This table holds about 110,000 clones, roughly 90% found once. This CDR3 region has 16 residues. CDR1 and CDR2 from the germline V gene are WNHNN and SYGVQD (reference sequence). Trimming took off 9 bases at V and 8 bases at J, with 26 bases between the two ends. The specimen was PBMCs, collected from a glioma patient whose treatment included an IDH1 peptide vaccine. The receptor was isolated from a woman between 50 and 59 years old with glioma. This chain links TRBV10-1 with TRBJ2-1; no clear D. CDR3 in amino acids: CARPHKWVATEDEQFF. CDR3 nucleotides: TGCGCCAGGCCGCATAAGTGGGTCGCCACAGAGGATGAGCAGTTCTTC.